This T cell receptor (beta chain) was sequenced for a study of cytomegalovirus exposure and HLA in healthy donors (dated by TCRdb to the late 2010s). About the investigation overall: In an earlier analysis of several hundred of the donors, 250 to 350 Gb of sequence data and 117 million unique TCR beta sequences from about 190 million T cells were reported. An early release that covered some 630 HLA-typed donors contained approximately 320 gigabases of sequencing data and about 84 million unique TCR sequences. Of the roughly 400 genotyped donors, 65% to 90% fell in the genetic ancestry cluster associated with self-reported Caucasian donors. The aim of the study was to test whether cataloging public T cell receptors could identify signatures of past pathogen exposure. Using immunosequencing, the study profiled T cell repertoires from about 650 subjects and related those repertoires to cytomegalovirus serostatus. Besides the first cohort of hundreds of subjects, a separate validation cohort made up of over 95 different subjects was used. To predict cytomegalovirus infection status, the study combined high-throughput TCR immunosequencing, statistical association of individual TCRs with disease status, and machine learning. To study patterns of TCR occurrence, a later analysis re-analyzed previously published TCR beta repertoires from around 700 donors and added high-resolution HLA genotyping. Rather than using new phenotypic data, the later analysis identified candidate immune exposures from TCR beta sequences and from how often those sequences occurred across donors. An earlier analysis of fewer than 750 of the donors used high-throughput TCR beta sequencing to judge whether each TCR beta V gene segment behaved as functional or pseudogenic. Donor age, sex, ethnicity and CMV serostatus were collected together with the repertoire data. A later genetic analysis used genome-wide SNP genotypes for about 65% of the 666 donors, treating that subset as a discovery cohort. Every repertoire in the discovery cohort had been generated on one and the same sequencing platform. Class I and class II HLA loci were covered by the typing at four-digit resolution. The number of donors typed differed by locus, with roughly 629-640 for A, B, C, DRB1 and DQB1, approximately 500 for DQA1, over 600 for DPA1, and under 490 for DPB1. About five DR-DQ haplotypes were treated as single units for association and clustering because of strong linkage in the cohort. Among about 370 genotyped donors of the cohort, an average of roughly 230,000 unique TCR beta nucleotide sequences was sequenced per donor, of which about 19% were non-productive. What the research found in general, with its limitations: A further reported finding was that TCR beta sequences accurately predicted the HLA-A and HLA-B alleles for most subjects in the first cohort. According to a later analysis, parvovirus B19, influenza, CMV and Epstein-Barr virus appeared linked to several top co-occurrence clusters. A total of around 150 TCR beta chains were listed by the study as associated with cytomegalovirus. Linkage disequilibrium might explain the correlated functional status among segregating V segments, but an unknown experimental factor could not be ruled out. HLA typing was unavailable for some donors at each locus, so association tests used only the typed subset. Most TCR sequences were seen in very few donors, while some public TCRs were found in many individuals. CMV serostatus was the only immune exposure information available for the cohort. At a false discovery rate of 0.05, a later analysis linked about 17,000 TCR beta sequences to specific HLA alleles. A group of highly shared sequence variants was considered likely to be a technical artifact of the sequencing pipeline. In an earlier analysis of some 500 of the donors, most TCR beta V segments were observed in productive rearrangements about 87% or about 30% of the time, broadly matching IMGT annotations. The authors suggested that the approach could potentially be generalized to other disease states and immunological phenotypes. Some 16 rarely observed V segments, including chromosome 9 orphons, were excluded from the earlier analysis of about 610 of the donors because counts were too low. Compared with the 666-donor mean, donors in an Asian-associated ancestry cluster had fewer N-insertions in productive TCRs, according to a later genetic analysis. A later analysis found that most CMV-associated TCR beta chains appeared HLA-restricted, with HLA associations seemingly driven largely by CMV exposure. A later analysis found that TCR association rates varied across HLA loci, with DRB1 alleles showing the most associated TCRs and HLA-C alleles the fewest. Compared with equally common non-associated chains, HLA-associated TCR beta chains in a later analysis were more clonally expanded and had lower generation probabilities. An association between a missense DCLRE1C variant and V-gene and J-gene trimming of TCR beta chains was found in a later genetic analysis and replicated in an independent cohort. In vitro tests confirmed that three of the cytomegalovirus-associated TCR beta chains recognize cytomegalovirus antigens. In this cohort, only TCR beta chains were sequenced, and detectable features were limited by the absence of alpha or paired-chain data. When HLA alleles, especially DR and DQ, strongly co-occurred, attributing TCR associations to individual alleles was difficult. The classifier was reported to diagnose cytomegalovirus status with high specificity and sensitivity in both the original cohort and the validation cohort. Roughly uniform sequencing depth across donors was assumed in presence/absence analyses, although this assumption may not hold.

This clone was seen once. It lacks a known antigen. No quality values exist for individual bases; no much larger clone is one base distant. The cohort comprised around 690 healthy bone marrow donors. At the time of sampling, every cohort member was nominally healthy, though immune exposures that went unrecorded were likely present. The donor was CMV seronegative and was included in the group of about 400 seronegative cohort members. A peripheral blood sample was provided by each donor, and peripheral blood mononuclear cells were used for TCR beta sequencing. The Qiagen DNeasy Blood Extraction Kit was used to extract genomic DNA from the blood cell samples. The method was the immunoSEQ multiplex PCR assay. For the multiplex PCR, a mixture combining 60 forward primers for TCR Vbeta segments and 13 reverse primers for TCR Jbeta segments was used. A multiplex PCR assay on genomic DNA amplified the CDR3 region of rearranged TCR beta genes. The Illumina HiSeq System was used to sequence the amplified TCR beta libraries as 87-base-pair reads. The published analysis was carried out like this. Across the roughly 700 repertoires, a later analysis counted tens of millions of unique TCR beta chains, some 11 million of which were shared by at least two donors. To remove PCR and sequencing errors, raw reads were error-corrected and collapsed into unique sequences using a nearest-neighbor algorithm that merged closely related sequences. V, D and J gene segments were assigned by aligning CDR3 sequences to IMGT reference sequences. Each retained sequence needed at least a six-nucleotide match to both a V gene segment and a J gene segment. A rearrangement counted as productive if the CDR3 had no stop codons and remained in frame with V and J, and every other rearrangement counted as non-productive. CDR3 was defined according to IMGT convention as the region running from the second conserved V-encoded cysteine to the conserved J-encoded phenylalanine. In an earlier analysis of 550 to 650 of the donors, sequences lacking an unambiguous match to a single V gene segment were excluded. In an earlier analysis of roughly 600 of the donors, a V segment was called functional when productive rearrangements were above 56.7%, and segregating when the standard deviation between donors exceeded 5%. To diagnose cytomegalovirus status from the catalog of TCR beta chain sequences, a statistical classification framework was built. In a later analysis, V and J genes were assigned by comparing TCR nucleotide sequences against IMGT/GENE-DB human TR gene sequences. The TCRdist pipeline was used in a later analysis to assign CDR3 sequences and most-parsimonious VDJ recombination scenarios. In a later analysis, each TCR beta chain was defined by its CDR3 amino acid sequence together with its V-gene family, and reads without a unique V-gene family were excluded. As a way to deal with suspected cross-contamination and a sequencing artifact, a later analysis dropped 450 to 700 nucleotide sequences that were highly shared and had low generation probability. In a later analysis, a clonal expansion index was calculated for each public chain from normalized within-repertoire ranks of inferred template counts. In a later analysis, generation probabilities were computed with a VDJ recombination model fitted to out-of-frame rearrangements, and the resulting probabilities were checked against IGoR. Hypergeometric tests were used in a later analysis to score TCR-TCR, TCR-HLA and TCR-CMV co-occurrence, with a repertoire-size bias correction applied to the TCR pairs. In a later analysis, false discovery rates were estimated by permuting HLA or CMV assignments 20 times. In a later analysis, co-occurring TCRs were grouped using DBSCAN, with TCRdist sequence similarity added in when clustering inside HLA-allele-positive subsets. Repertoires with fewer than 30,000 or more than 120,000 public chains, plus five repertoires with anomalous nucleotide sharing, were excluded from co-occurrence clustering. TCRdb carries this immuneACCESS record with in-frame sequences only. Its versions omit some clonotypes, under half of them owing to an unresolved V gene in the studies checked, with the rest unexplained. The V and J calls and clone size are taken from that table; D and trimming were inferred from the DNA. Within this sample are 250,000 to 350,000 clones, with about 80% of them counted one time only. The ten largest clonotypes hold 0.3% of the sample.

The sequencing sample was made of PBMCs. The TCR sequence derives from a girl aged 2-10 years in good health and CMV-seronegative.

The DNA reads TGTGCCATCATGAGCCCTCTAAGCTCCTACAATGAGCAGTTCTTC. Translated, it gives CAIMSPLSSYNEQFF. The rearrangement joined TRBV10-3 to TRBJ2-1; no D gene call is confident. CDR1 and CDR2 are read off the germline V gene as ENHRY and SYGVKD. V drops 7 bases and J drops 0 bases, leaving 13 bases in between. Including cysteine and phenylalanine, the CDR3 has 15 amino acids. The DNA shown is the 45-base CDR3, in frame from base 1.